This T cell receptor beta chain was identified in a study of blood T cell repertoires in COVID-19. The overall study: The United States, Italy and Spain supplied acute and convalescent COVID-19 samples. T cells, B-cell-depleted T cells, or PBMCs provided the cDNA or gDNA that served as material.

V lost 4 bases and J 0 bases, leaving 23 bases between the germline ends. The germline gives CDR1 SGDLS, CDR2 YYNGEE. The CDR3 totals 19 residues. Under the authors' procedure: Amplification with reference gene primers provided the estimates of nucleated cell counts. Only in-frame clones appear in the TCRdb table, and some are missing; sequencing was by immunoSEQ multiplex PCR. V, J and clone size were drawn from that table, and D and trimming were deduced from the DNA. The sample lists 400,000 to 450,000 clones; around 90% were seen once. Seattle patients were enrolled during active infection and followed longitudinally.

The rearrangement links TRBV9 to TRBJ2-1, with a weak D call TRBD2 (5 bases). This receptor was obtained from a man younger than 35 with COVID-19, enrolled during active disease. The source material was peripheral blood. The CDR3 loop is CASSSRESDVLSSYNEQFF. The DNA of the CDR3 is TGTGCCAGCAGCTCGAGGGAATCGGACGTTTTGAGCTCCTACAATGAGCAGTTCTTC.